The 15 T cell receptor beta chains reported below all come from one sample, sequenced in a study of cytomegalovirus exposure and HLA in healthy donors. Researchers ran the PCR with 60 Vbeta and 13 Jbeta primers. The repertoire was sequenced with immunoSEQ multiplex PCR; TCRdb's copy has only in-frame clones and lacks some. The sample comprises under 150,000 clones, about 78% of which are singletons, and approximately 2.9% rests with the top ten. Sequenced: PBMCs. These receptors originate from a human donor in good health.

This chain joins TRBV7-2 and TRBJ2-5, with TRBD2 matching over 12 bases. This CDR3 region has 15 residues. Per germline, CDR1 SGHTA and CDR2 FQGNSA. Germline trimming cut 6 bases from V and 5 bases from J; bases unmatched to any gene: 7. In nucleotides, the CDR3 is TGTGCCAGCAGTCGACTAGCGGGAGTTTATGAGACCCAGTACTTC. Translated, it gives CASSRLAGVYETQYF.

This chain uses TRBV30 with TRBJ1-1; D might be TRBD1 (6 bases). Trimming shortened V by 1 base and J by 6 bases, and 18 bases separated the two germline ends. The CDR3 is 15 residues long. Germline V gene lookup returns CDR1 GTSNPN and CDR2 SVGIG (reference sequence). The DNA for the CDR3 is TGTGCCTGGAGTGCGTTCCGGGGGGCGGTTGCTGAAGCTTTCTTT. As protein: CAWSAFRGAVAEAFF.

This clone was observed a handful of times. The chain employs TRBV4-2 and TRBJ2-3; D not certain. The CDR3 spans 13 residues. Germline CDR1 LGHNA, CDR2 YNFKEQ. V was pared by 0 bases and J by 4 bases, with 5 bases between. This CDR3 reads CASSQDPADTQYF. The DNA for the CDR3 is TGTGCCAGCAGCCAAGATCCGGCAGATACGCAGTATTTT.

The rearrangement links TRBV30 to TRBJ2-2; TRBD1 matches at 8 bases. J lost 0 bases, V lost 8 bases, and 2 bases had no gene match. Germline CDR1 reads GTSNPN; CDR2 reads SVGIG (reference sequence). This CDR3 comprises 13 residues. CDR3 bases: TGTGCCGGGACAGGTTCGAACACCGGGGAGCTGTTTTTT. This codes for CAGTGSNTGELFF.

Note on this clone: Other DNA sequences in the same sample also yield this CDR3. The chain combines TRBV5-1 with TRBJ2-7, with a tentative D call TRBD1 (5 bases). Looked up from germline, CDR1 is SGHRS and CDR2 is YFSETQ. V lost 0 bases and J lost 1, with 5 bases in between. The CDR3 has 13 residues. CDR3 bases: TGCGCCAGCAGCTTGGGACAGTCCTACGAGCAGTACTTC. Translating it yields CASSLGQSYEQYF.

The chain joins TRBV15 to TRBJ2-7; D might be TRBD2 (6 bases). Trimming left V 3 bases short and J 0 bases short, with 12 bases between. The CDR3 has 15 amino acids. Looked up from germline, CDR1 is LNHNV and CDR2 is YYDKDF (reference sequence). The CDR3 loop is CATSREGTFSYEQYF. Here the CDR3 DNA reads TGTGCCACCAGCAGGGAGGGCACCTTCTCCTACGAGCAGTACTTC. The whole variable domain, filled in from reference TRBV15 and TRBJ2-7, reads DAMVIQNPRYQVTQFGKPVTLSCSQTLNHNVMYWYQQKSSQAPKLLFHYYDKDFNNEADTPDNFQSRRPNTSFCFLDIRSPGLGDTAMYLCATSREGTFSYEQYFGPGTRLTVT.

The rearrangement uses TRBV29-1 and TRBJ1-1; 9 bases are shared with TRBD1. The ends lost 4 bases at V and 7 bases at J; junction bases unmatched: 10. This CDR3 region has 14 residues. Germline-derived CDR1 and CDR2 are SQVTM and ANQGSEA. The CDR3 DNA is TGCAGCGTTGGATCTGGGACAGGGAGGAGTGAAGCTTTCTTT. This gives the protein CSVGSGTGRSEAFF.

The V and J genes are TRBV4-3 and TRBJ2-1; D possibly corresponds to TRBD2 (5 bases). V gave up 0 bases and J gave up 4 bases, with 13 bases separating them. This CDR3 has 16 amino acids. Germline V gene lookup returns CDR1 LGHNA and CDR2 YSLEER. The CDR3 coding sequence is TGCGCCAGCAGCCAAGATGATGCAGCGGCTTACAATGAGCAGTTCTTC. It codes for CASSQDDAAAYNEQFF.

The gene calls are TRBV28 and TRBJ2-7; 9 bases match TRBD1. The CDR3 consists of 15 residues. The germline gives CDR1 MDHEN, CDR2 SYDVKM. The V gene end was trimmed by 5 bases and the J gene end by 3 bases; junction bases not matched to a gene: 8. The CDR3 reads CASSKRQGVIYEQYF. The CDR3 nucleotides read TGTGCCAGCAGTAAGCGACAGGGGGTCATCTACGAGCAGTACTTC. The full variable domain, rest sourced from reference TRBV28 and TRBJ2-7, is DVKVTQSSRYLVKRTGEKVFLECVQDMDHENMFWYRQDPGLGLRLIYFSYDVKMKEKGDIPEGYSVSREKKERFSLILESASTNQTSMYLCASSKRQGVIYEQYFGPGTRLTVT.

This clone was seen only a few times. The chain employs TRBV7-9 and TRBJ2-3; D is possibly TRBD2 (6 bases). The CDR3 spans 14 residues. The V end was cut by 3 bases, the J end by 2 bases, with 9 bases between. Germline values: CDR1 SEHNR, CDR2 FQNEAQ (reference sequence). CDR3 sequence (DNA): TGTGCCAGCAGCTTTAGCGGATACACAGATACGCAGTATTTT. Amino acids: CASSFSGYTDTQYF.

A few counts support this clone. The rearrangement joins TRBV28 to TRBJ2-3; 7 bases are a match to TRBD2. The CDR3 has 18 amino acids. Germline loops: CDR1 MDHEN, CDR2 SYDVKM. Trimming cost V 4 bases and J 6 bases; bases outside gene matches: 19. The CDR3 sequence: CASSSPPSGPIRSDTQYF. In DNA form, the CDR3 reads TGTGCCAGCAGTTCCCCACCTAGCGGCCCCATCCGTTCGGATACGCAGTATTTT.

The DNA of the CDR3 is TGTGCCAGTTATCCTTACCTTGGGGCAGTCGGTGGCTACACCTTC. As protein: CASYPYLGAVGGYTF. The V and J genes are TRBV19 and TRBJ1-2, with D possibly matching TRBD1 (5 bases). This CDR3 spans 15 amino acids. Per the germline V gene, CDR1 is LNHDA and CDR2 is SQIVND (reference sequence). Trimming removed 8 bases at V and 7 bases at J, with 23 bases between.

The gene calls are TRBV5-1 and TRBJ2-2; tentative D call: TRBD1 (6 bases). The CDR3 length is 14 residues. Germline CDR1 is SGHRS and CDR2 is YFSETQ. V was trimmed by 4 bases and J by 2 bases, leaving 9 bases between them. CDR3 nucleotide sequence: TGCGCCAGCAGCGTGGGACATAACACCGGGGAGCTGTTTTTT. This codes for CASSVGHNTGELFF. The variable domain in full, with the rest retrieved from reference TRBV5-1 and TRBJ2-2, is KAGVTQTPRYLIKTRGQQVTLSCSPISGHRSVSWYQQTPGQGLQFLFEYFSETQRNKGNFPGRFSGRQFSNSRSEMNVSTLELGDSALYLCASSVGHNTGELFFGEGSRLTVL.

V usage is TRBV27 and J usage is TRBJ2-7; tentative D call: TRBD2 (6 bases). Germline V CDR1 and CDR2: MNHEY, SMNVEV (reference sequence). The CDR3 has 15 residues. V lost 3 bases to trimming and J lost 5 bases, with 17 bases between them. CDR3 loop: CASSFFGGTTDEQYF. DNA of the CDR3: TGTGCCAGCAGTTTCTTTGGCGGGACGACCGACGAGCAGTACTTC.

The gene calls are TRBV7-2 and TRBJ1-1, with 7 bases matching TRBD1. Germline CDR1 is SGHTA and CDR2 is FQGNSA. CDR3 size: 15 residues. V was clipped by 6 bases and J by 5 bases; unmatched bases: 12. The CDR3 nucleotides read TGTGCCAGCAGACTAACCGGGACAGATCTTACTGAAGCTTTCTTT. It translates to CASRLTGTDLTEAFF.